Below are 5 T cell receptor beta chains sequenced from a single sample in a study of T cell responses to AZD1222 COVID-19 vaccine. Assay used: immunoSEQ multiplex PCR; TCRdb lists only in-frame clones, some missing. In the table there are tens of thousands of clones, 75% to 85% of which are singletons. Sequenced material: peripheral blood, taken on day 0 of AZD1222 vaccination. Receptors originate from an adult in good health.

V usage is TRBV19 and J usage is TRBJ1-2; D is possibly TRBD1 (5 bases). In germline, CDR1 is LNHDA, CDR2 SQIVND (reference sequence). V lost 6 bases and J lost 4, with 18 bases in between. The length of the CDR3 is 15 residues. The CDR3: CASRVGTVSIYGYTF. The CDR3 DNA sequence: TGTGCCAGTAGAGTCGGGACGGTCTCGATCTATGGCTACACCTTC.

This clone was counted a few times. The chain has TRBV6-2 or TRBV6-3 and TRBJ2-7; D remains unclear. The CDR3 runs 12 residues. CDR1 and CDR2 from the germline V gene are MNHEY and SVGEGT. The V and J ends lost 2 bases and 2 bases respectively, with 4 bases between them. CDR3 sequence: CASSYTAYEQYF. The CDR3 DNA sequence: TGTGCCAGCAGTTACACTGCCTACGAGCAGTACTTC.

This clone was observed a handful of times. J is TRBJ1-1 and V is TRBV11-3; D unresolved. The CDR3 is 14 amino acids. Trimming took 8 bases from V and 0 from J, leaving 13 bases between them. Germline V lookup: CDR1 SGHNT, CDR2 YENEEA. The CDR3 region is CASAFQYMNTEAFF. Written as DNA, the CDR3 is TGTGCCAGCGCGTTTCAGTACATGAACACTGAAGCTTTCTTT. Using reference TRBV11-3 and TRBJ1-1 for the parts outside the CDR3, the full variable domain is EAGVVQSPRYKIIEKKQPVAFWCNPISGHNTLYWYLQNLGQGPELLIRYENEEAVDDSQLPKDRFSAERLKGVDSTLKIQPAELGDSAVYLCASAFQYMNTEAFFGQGTRLTVV.

This chain uses TRBV11-3 with TRBJ1-3; D is perhaps TRBD1 (6 bases). Trimming took off 4 bases at V and 4 bases at J, with 14 bases between the two ends. From germline, CDR1 is SGHNT and CDR2 YENEEA. This CDR3 comprises 15 residues. This CDR3 reads CASSSRQATGNTIYF. The CDR3 DNA reads TGTGCCAGCAGCTCAAGACAGGCGACGGGAAACACCATATATTTT. The complete variable domain, with remaining parts taken from reference TRBV11-3 and TRBJ1-3, reads EAGVVQSPRYKIIEKKQPVAFWCNPISGHNTLYWYLQNLGQGPELLIRYENEEAVDDSQLPKDRFSAERLKGVDSTLKIQPAELGDSAVYLCASSSRQATGNTIYFGEGSWLTVV.

The chain employs TRBV15 and TRBJ1-1; D possibly corresponds to TRBD1 (6 bases). Trimming stripped 1 base from V and 2 bases from J, with 11 bases between. This CDR3 contains 15 residues. CDR1 and CDR2 from the germline V gene are LNHNV and YYDKDF (reference sequence). The CDR3 sequence is CATSRGGQSNTEAFF. CDR3 nucleotides: TGTGCCACCAGCAGAGGTGGACAGAGTAACACTGAAGCTTTCTTT.